Below, 24 T cell receptor beta chains from the same sample are listed, as sequenced in a study of blood T cells in healthy people across ages. A second about 7 to 11 cycle PCR used barcoded and J-beta primers. MiXCR, run by TCRdb on the 5' RACE reads, gives a single entry per CDR3 protein. The sample carries 1.5 million to 2 million distinct CDR3 sequences, roughly 49% recorded once. The sequenced sample was blood. Every receptor here comes from a woman between 35 and 50 years old in good health.

The chain has TRBV6-6 and TRBJ1-2, with 7 bases that match TRBD1. This CDR3 has 15 amino acids. Unmatched junction bases numbered 8, after V lost 4 bases and J lost 3 bases. The germline V gene encodes CDR1 MNHNY and CDR2 SVGAGI (reference sequence). The CDR3 is CASSLGDRADYGYTF. CDR3 sequence (DNA): TGTGCCAGCAGTTTGGGGGACAGAGCTGACTATGGCTACACCTTC.

The chain recombines TRBV7-8 with TRBJ2-5; D is possibly TRBD2 (6 bases). Germline-derived CDR1 and CDR2 are SGHVS and FQNEAQ. V lost 4 bases, J lost 3 bases, and 12 bases lay in between. This CDR3 comprises 14 residues. CDR3 protein: CASSSQTRKETQYF. In nucleotides, the CDR3 is TGTGCCAGCAGCTCCCAGACTAGAAAAGAGACCCAGTACTTC.

The genes are TRBV20-1 and TRBJ2-7; possible D gene TRBD1, 6 bases. The J call is in doubt because the DNA end fits TRBJ2-5 better. This CDR3 has 12 residues. Germline values: CDR1 DFQATT, CDR2 SNEGSKA (reference sequence). This CDR3 is CSAHTRGETQYF. The CDR3 bases are TGCAGTGCCCATACTAGGGGGGAGACCCAGTACTTC.

V is TRBV7-6 and J is TRBJ2-1; 14 bases map to TRBD2. The CDR3 spans 18 residues. V shed 6 bases and J 4 bases; nucleotides not matched to a gene: 11. CDR1 and CDR2 from the germline V gene are SGHVS and FNYEAQ. CDR3 protein: CASSVAWTSGGKYNEQFF. Here the CDR3 DNA reads TGTGCCAGCAGTGTCGCCTGGACTAGCGGGGGGAAATACAATGAGCAGTTCTTC.

V and J are TRBV6-2 or TRBV6-3 and TRBJ2-7; TRBD1 matches at 7 bases. With V trimmed by 5 bases and J by 0 bases, 7 bases remained unmatched. The CDR3 totals 15 residues. Germline V CDR1 and CDR2: MNHEY, SVGEGT. The CDR3 region has the DNA TGTGCCAGCAGTACGACCAGGACAGGCTCCTACGAGCAGTACTTC. Amino acids: CASSTTRTGSYEQYF.

J is TRBJ2-4 and V is TRBV7-9, with D uncertain. Trimming pared 7 bases from V and 0 bases from J, leaving 10 bases between. Looked up from germline, CDR1 is SEHNR and CDR2 is FQNEAQ (reference sequence). The CDR3 covers 14 residues. In nucleotides, the CDR3 is TGTGCCAGCACTCGAGGAATAGCCAAAAACATTCAGTACTTC. Its protein product is CASTRGIAKNIQYF.

The table lists this clonotype with a few counts. This rearrangement joins TRBV7-2 to TRBJ2-5; 12 bases are a match to TRBD2. The CDR3 extends over 17 amino acids. J lost 5 bases, V lost 2 bases, and 9 bases had no gene match. Germline CDR1 reads SGHTA; CDR2 reads FQGNSA. DNA of the CDR3: TGTGCCAGCAGCTTATCTAGCGGGGGGGGATTTCGGGAGACCCAGTACTTC. It translates to CASSLSSGGGFRETQYF.

This clonotype has more than one count but fewer than ten. This chain connects TRBV6-1 to TRBJ2-6; D gene unclear. V gave up 6 bases and J gave up 0 bases, with 15 bases separating them. Germline values: CDR1 MNHNS, CDR2 SASEGT. The length of the CDR3 is 17 residues. The CDR3 protein is CASRPGPESSGANVLTF. Written as DNA, the CDR3 is TGTGCCAGCAGGCCCGGGCCGGAAAGCTCTGGGGCCAACGTCCTGACTTTC.

In the case of this clonotype: Being one base from a much bigger clone, this may be a read error. The V call is TRBV3-1, the J call TRBJ1-1; no firm D call. The CDR3 has 11 amino acids. Germline CDR1 and CDR2: LGHDT and YNNKEL (reference sequence). As DNA, the CDR3 is TGTACCAGCAGCCAGAACACTGAAGCTTTCTTT. Its translation: CTSSQNTEAFF.

The DNA for the CDR3 is TGCAGCGTTCGGACAGGTTACTACGAGCAGTACTTC. Its translation is CSVRTGYYEQYF. The rearrangement uses TRBV29-1 and TRBJ2-7; 7 bases map to TRBD1. The V and J ends lost 5 bases and 3 bases, in that order; junction bases with no gene match: 4. This CDR3 comprises 12 residues. Germline V gene sequence: CDR1 SQVTM, CDR2 ANQGSEA.

V and J are TRBV28 and TRBJ1-1; 8 bases line up with TRBD1. This CDR3 contains 14 residues. With V trimmed by 3 bases and J by 10 bases, 10 bases remained unmatched. Germline values: CDR1 MDHEN, CDR2 SYDVKM. This CDR3 reads CASSLDRARLGAFF. The CDR3 DNA reads as TGTGCCAGCAGTTTGGACAGGGCACGTCTCGGAGCTTTCTTT.

This clonotype was counted only a few times. The chain is built from TRBV6-5 and TRBJ2-5; 12 bases are a match to TRBD2. The CDR3 length is 16 residues. V was pared by 5 bases and J by 1 base, with 5 bases of the junction left unmatched. The germline gives CDR1 MNHEY, CDR2 SVGAGI. CDR3 bases: TGTGCCAGCAGTACTAGCGGGGGGACCTTCCAAGAGACCCAGTACTTC. Its translation: CASSTSGGTFQETQYF.

The rearrangement uses TRBV7-8 and TRBJ2-1; 8 bases align to TRBD2. This CDR3 is 20 amino acids long. V dropped 5 bases and J dropped 7; count of bases not matched to a gene: 25. Germline V gene data show CDR1 as SGHVS and CDR2 as FQNEAQ. The CDR3 protein is CASSPPPRLIAGNPSNEQFF. The CDR3 DNA sequence: TGTGCCAGCAGCCCACCCCCTAGGCTCATAGCGGGGAATCCCTCGAATGAGCAGTTCTTC. Supplemented by reference TRBV7-8 and TRBJ2-1, the full variable domain reads GAGVSQSPRYKVAKRGQDVALRCDPISGHVSLFWYQQALGQGPEFLTYFQNEAQLDKSGLPSDRFFAERPEGSVSTLKIQRTQQEDSAVYLCASSPPPRLIAGNPSNEQFFGPGTRLTVL.

J is TRBJ2-1 and V is TRBV7-2; tentative D call: TRBD2 (5 bases). There are 15 residues in the CDR3. Germline lookup yields CDR1 SGHTA and CDR2 FQGNSA. V lost 5 bases and J 7 bases, leaving 18 bases between the germline ends. The CDR3 bases are TGTGCCAGCAGCCCAAGAGTACTAGTTACTAATGAGCAGTTCTTC. It specifies CASSPRVLVTNEQFF.

This clonotype has more than one count but fewer than ten. The chain has TRBV4-3 and TRBJ2-7; TRBD1 agrees at 9 bases. With 1 base clipped from V and 5 bases from J, the junction kept 3 bases outside the gene matches. The length of the CDR3 is 14 residues. CDR1 and CDR2 (germline): LGHNA, YSLEER. The CDR3: CASSQVGQGHEQYF. The CDR3 DNA is TGCGCCAGCAGCCAAGTGGGACAGGGTCACGAGCAGTACTTC.

The chain links TRBV20-1 to TRBJ2-5, with 10 bases matching TRBD1. The germline gives CDR1 DFQATT, CDR2 SNEGSKA (reference sequence). Trimming cost V 2 bases and J 4 bases; bases outside gene matches: 4. The CDR3 consists of 14 residues. The chain's CDR3 is CSARPGQGIETQYF. In DNA, the CDR3 is TGCAGTGCTAGACCGGGACAGGGGATAGAGACCCAGTACTTC.

V gene TRBV27 combines with J gene TRBJ2-7, with D uncertain. Trimming took 1 base from V and 7 from J, leaving 20 bases between them. The CDR3 covers 16 residues. Germline V gene lookup returns CDR1 MNHEY and CDR2 SMNVEV (reference sequence). CDR3 bases: TGTGCCAGCAGTTTATGGGCAGGATCGGGTTTGGGGGAGCAGTACTTC. Translating gives CASSLWAGSGLGEQYF.

This clonotype appeared a few times. V and J are TRBV7-2 and TRBJ2-5; 11 bases match TRBD2. CDR3 size: 15 residues. CDR1 is SGHTA and CDR2 is FQGNSA in the germline V gene. The J segment lost 3 bases and the V segment lost 4 bases, leaving 4 bases of the junction unmatched. CDR3 loop: CASSSQTSGEETQYF. Here the CDR3 DNA reads TGTGCCAGCAGCTCGCAGACTAGCGGGGAAGAGACCCAGTACTTC.

The J gene is TRBJ2-1, the V gene TRBV29-1, with D possibly called TRBD1 or TRBD2 (5 bases each). Trimming left V 6 bases short and J 4 bases short, with 19 bases between. CDR3 length equals 15 residues. Germline-derived CDR1 and CDR2 are SQVTM and ANQGSEA. The CDR3 coding sequence is TGCAGCGTAGTCCCCCCCCGGGGCAGTTACAATGAGCAGTTCTTC. It yields the protein CSVVPPRGSYNEQFF.

The CDR3 loop reads CASSYSRLAGGVDTQYF. The DNA of the CDR3 is TGTGCCAGCAGTTACTCGAGACTAGCGGGGGGCGTAGATACGCAGTATTTT. This rearrangement joins TRBV6-5 to TRBJ2-3; 13 bases fit TRBD2. The CDR3 sequence is 17 residues long. CDR1 and CDR2 from the germline V gene are MNHEY and SVGAGI. The junction had 5 bases not matched to a gene; V was cut back by 0 bases and J by 5 bases.

Only a few counts were recorded for this clonotype. The V call is TRBV7-2, the J call TRBJ2-7; 9 bases are a match to TRBD2. J gave up 4 bases and V 3 bases, and 19 bases lay outside the gene matches. CDR1 and CDR2 from the germline V gene are SGHTA and FQGNSA. The CDR3 is made up of 19 amino acids. The CDR3 reads CASSFRDSTGTSNRYEQYF. Written as DNA, the CDR3 is TGTGCCAGCAGCTTCCGGGACAGCACCGGGACTAGCAATCGGTACGAGCAGTACTTC.

This clonotype was detected once. The chain employs TRBV5-1 and TRBJ1-4; D uncertain. The CDR3 length is 14 residues. Germline CDR1 and CDR2: SGHRS and YFSETQ. With 4 bases removed from V and 3 bases from J, the gap between germline ends came to 10 bases. In DNA form, the CDR3 reads TGCGCCAGCAGCATTAGTGGACCTAATGAAAAACTGTTTTTT. This encodes CASSISGPNEKLFF.

The J gene is TRBJ2-1, the V gene TRBV20-1, with D tentatively TRBD2 (6 bases). CDR1 is DFQATT and CDR2 is SNEGSKA in the germline V gene (reference sequence). With 0 bases removed from V and 6 bases from J, the gap between germline ends came to 15 bases. The CDR3 is 15 residues long. DNA for the CDR3: TGCAGTGCTAGAGATCGACTAGAAGGATTCAATGAGCAGTTCTTC. Protein: CSARDRLEGFNEQFF.

This clonotype has a single count. This chain uses TRBV7-6 with TRBJ2-3; possibly TRBD1 for D (5 bases). Germline CDR1 SGHVS, CDR2 FNYEAQ. The CDR3 consists of 17 residues. V was trimmed by 2 bases and J by 0 bases, leaving 15 bases between them. CDR3 nucleotide sequence: TGTGCCAGCAGCTTAACGGTGGGGCAGTCTAGCACAGATACGCAGTATTTT. Its translation: CASSLTVGQSSTDTQYF.